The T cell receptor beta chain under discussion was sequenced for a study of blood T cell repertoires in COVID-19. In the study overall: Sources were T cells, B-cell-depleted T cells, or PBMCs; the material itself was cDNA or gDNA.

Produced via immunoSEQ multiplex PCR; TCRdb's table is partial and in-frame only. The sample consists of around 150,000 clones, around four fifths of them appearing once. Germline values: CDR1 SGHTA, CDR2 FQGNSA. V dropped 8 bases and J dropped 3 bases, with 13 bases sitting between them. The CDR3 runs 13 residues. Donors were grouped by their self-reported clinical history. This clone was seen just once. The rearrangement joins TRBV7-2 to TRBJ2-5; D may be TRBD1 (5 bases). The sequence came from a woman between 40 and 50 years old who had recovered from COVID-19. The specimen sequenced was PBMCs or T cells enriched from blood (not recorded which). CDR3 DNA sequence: TGTGCCAGCGAGCAGGACATCAAAGAGACCCAGTACTTC. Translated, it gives CASEQDIKETQYF. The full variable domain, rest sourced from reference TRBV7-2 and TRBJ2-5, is GAGVSQSPSNKVTEKGKDVELRCDPISGHTALYWYRQSLGQGLEFLIYFQGNSAPDKSGLPSDRFSAERTGGSVSTLTIQRTQQEDSAVYLCASEQDIKETQYFGPGTRLLVL.